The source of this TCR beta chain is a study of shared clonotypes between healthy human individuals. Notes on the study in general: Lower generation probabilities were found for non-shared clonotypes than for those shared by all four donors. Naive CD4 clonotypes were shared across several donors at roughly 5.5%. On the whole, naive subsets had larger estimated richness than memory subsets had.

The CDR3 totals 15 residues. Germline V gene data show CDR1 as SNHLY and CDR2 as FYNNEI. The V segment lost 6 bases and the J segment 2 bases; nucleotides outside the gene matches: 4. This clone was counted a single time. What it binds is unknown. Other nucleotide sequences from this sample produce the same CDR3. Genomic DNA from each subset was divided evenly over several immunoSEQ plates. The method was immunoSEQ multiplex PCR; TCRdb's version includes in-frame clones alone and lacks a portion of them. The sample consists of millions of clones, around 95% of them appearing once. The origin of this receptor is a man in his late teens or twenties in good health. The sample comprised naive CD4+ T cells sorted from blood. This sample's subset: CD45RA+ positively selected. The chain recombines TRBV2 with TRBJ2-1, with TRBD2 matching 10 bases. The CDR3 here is CASSETSGAYNEQFF. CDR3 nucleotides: TGTGCCAGCAGCGAAACTAGCGGGGCCTACAATGAGCAGTTCTTC.